The 7 T cell receptor beta chains given below trace back to one sample, sequenced in a study of T cells in Graves' hyperthyroidism and ophthalmopathy. Researchers took RNA transcripts and amplified the TCR beta CDR3 regions from them. RT-PCR in the first round (using the HTBI primer set) targeted the TCR CDR3. TCRdb reprocessed the multiplex PCR reads with MiXCR, giving one entry per CDR3 protein. Among about 560,000 distinct CDR3 sequences listed, about a sixth were seen once. The sequenced sample consisted of blood. All receptors come from a woman younger than 30 with Graves' hyperthyroidism.

The table lists this clonotype with a few counts. Its ends do not fully match the called genes, so a read error is possible. The V gene is TRBV7-7, the J gene TRBJ2-7; 10 bases agree with TRBD1. Germline loops: CDR1 SSHAT, CDR2 FNYEAQ (reference sequence). This CDR3 is 18 amino acids long. The CDR3 nucleotides are TGTGCTAGCAGCTCCACCACCGGCCGGGACAGGGGAGGGTACGAGCAGTACTTC. This gives the protein CASSSTTGRDRGGYEQYF.

The genes are TRBV2 and TRBJ1-2; possibly TRBD1 for D (5 bases). The CDR3 length is 15 residues. Trimming stripped 5 bases from V and 7 bases from J, with 20 bases between. Germline V gene lookup returns CDR1 SNHLY and CDR2 FYNNEI. As DNA, the CDR3 is TGTGCCAGCAGTATGTCGAACGGGGCTTTCGGTGGCTACACCTTC. Translating it yields CASSMSNGAFGGYTF.

This clonotype was picked up a small number of times. The chain recombines TRBV19 with TRBJ2-7; 9 bases align to TRBD1. The CDR3 totals 14 residues. CDR1 and CDR2 from the germline V gene are LNHDA and SQIVND (reference sequence). The junction had 5 bases not matched to a gene; V was cut back by 6 bases and J by 2 bases. Written as DNA, the CDR3 is TGTGCCAGTAGGGACCGGGACAGGGCCTACGAGCAGTACTTC. The encoded protein is CASRDRDRAYEQYF.

The chain recombines TRBV7-8 with TRBJ2-1, with a possible D match to TRBD2 (6 bases). The V end lost 5 bases, the J end lost 3 bases, and 20 bases lay between the germline ends. The CDR3 runs to 17 residues. CDR1 is SGHVS and CDR2 is FQNEAQ in the germline V gene. The CDR3 here is CASSLEGRNLGYNEQFF. The CDR3 DNA reads TGTGCCAGCAGCCTGGAGGGACGGAACCTTGGCTACAATGAGCAGTTCTTC.

This clonotype was found a few times. V is TRBV7-2 and J is TRBJ2-2, with a tentative D call TRBD1 (7 bases). V shed 5 bases and J shed 4 bases, with 20 bases lying between them. CDR3 length: 17 residues. The V gene's germline CDR1 is SGHTA and CDR2 FQGNSA. The CDR3 sequence: CASSEYRGGFSTGELFF. The DNA of the CDR3 is TGTGCCAGCAGCGAATACAGGGGAGGATTCAGCACCGGGGAGCTGTTTTTT.

The chain joins TRBV12-3 or TRBV12-4 to TRBJ2-7; 10 bases map to TRBD2. The CDR3 loop spans 15 amino acids. V trimming: 4 bases; J trimming: 4 bases; junction bases outside the gene matches: 7. The CDR3 sequence: CASSSNLLAGYEQYF. In nucleotides, the CDR3 is TGTGCCAGCAGTTCCAATTTACTAGCGGGGTACGAGCAGTACTTC.

V is TRBV12-3 or TRBV12-4 and J is TRBJ2-1; 12 positions agree with TRBD2. This CDR3 has 16 amino acids. Trimming cost V 6 bases and J 4 bases; bases outside gene matches: 7. The CDR3 sequence is CASSLPGTSGYNEQFF. The CDR3 bases are TGTGCCAGCAGCCTACCAGGGACTAGCGGGTACAATGAGCAGTTCTTC.